This is a list of T cell receptor beta chains from one sample in a study of cytomegalovirus exposure and HLA in healthy donors. The data were produced by immunoSEQ multiplex PCR, yet TCRdb's version contains in-frame clones alone and is incomplete. Here the sample table reports about 130,000 clones. Sample: PBMCs. The receptors were gathered from a man between 18 and 35 years old in good health and CMV-seronegative. Both conserved end residues are part of each CDR3. The D gene is left open where the match is weak.

TRBJ1-2,.,TRBV19,12,TGTGCCAGTAGTACCCTAAACTATGGCTACACCTTC,CASSTLNYGYTF
TRBJ2-1,TRBD1,TRBV5-4,14,TGTGCCAGCAGCGCAGGGACAGGGGACAATGAGCAGTTCTTC,CASSAGTGDNEQFF
TRBJ2-2,.,TRBV10-3,16,TGTGCCATCAGTTCCGGGACATCTACTAACACCGGGGAGCTGTTTTTT,CAISSGTSTNTGELFF
TRBJ1-2,TRBD1,TRBV19,15,TGTGCCAGTAGTATAGTAGGAGGACAGGGGAAGGGCTACACCTTC,CASSIVGGQGKGYTF
TRBJ2-1,TRBD2,TRBV7-2,16,TGTGCCAGCAGCCTTCGGGGGGACCCTTCCTACAATGAGCAGTTCTTC,CASSLRGDPSYNEQFF
TRBJ1-4,TRBD1,TRBV4-1,16,TGCGCCAGCAGCCAAGATGGGGGACAGGGGAATGAAAAACTGTTTTTT,CASSQDGGQGNEKLFF
TRBJ2-7,TRBD2,TRBV5-1,15,TGCGCCAGCAGCCCCCCAGCGGGGCAGTCCTACGAGCAGTACTTC,CASSPPAGQSYEQYF
TRBJ1-2,.,TRBV19,15,TGTGCCAGTAGTACCCCGTGGGGGGATGGCTATGGCTACACCTTC,CASSTPWGDGYGYTF
TRBJ2-3,.,TRBV7-3,15,TGTGCCAGCAGCTTAGGGGCACCTAGCACAGATACGCAGTATTTT,CASSLGAPSTDTQYF
TRBJ2-7,TRBD1,TRBV7-9,15,TGTGCCAGCAGCTTGCCTGCAGGGGGTGGGTACGAGCAGTACTTC,CASSLPAGGGYEQYF
TRBJ2-7,TRBD1,TRBV30,13,TGTGCCTGGAGAAGGACAGGCCTATACGAGCAGTACTTC,CAWRRTGLYEQYF
TRBJ1-5,.,TRBV12-1,19,TGTGCCAGCAGCCCAGGAGGGGGCGGCAGGGACAAGAGCAATCAGCCCCAGCATTTT,CASSPGGGGRDKSNQPQHF
TRBJ1-5,TRBD1,TRBV6-5,14,TGTGCCAGCAGTACAGGGGTAAGCAATCAGCCCCAGCATTTT,CASSTGVSNQPQHF
TRBJ2-7,TRBD2,TRBV27,14,TGTGCCAGCAGTACCGGACTAGCCAGCTACGAGCAGTACTTC,CASSTGLASYEQYF
TRBJ1-4,.,TRBV4-3,14,TGCGCCAGCAGCCAAGATAGAGTCGCGGATAAACTGTTTTTT,CASSQDRVADKLFF
TRBJ1-6,TRBD1,TRBV5-4,18,TGTGCCAGCAGGAATCACGGGACAGGCAGCGTCAAGGGTTCACCCCTCCACTTT,CASRNHGTGSVKGSPLHF
TRBJ1-2,.,TRBV19,13,TGTGCCAGTAGTATAGAACAGGGATATGGCTACACCTTC,CASSIEQGYGYTF
TRBJ2-1,TRBD1,TRBV5-8,15,TGTGCCAGCAGCGACCGGGACAGGGAATTCGATGAGCAGTTCTTC,CASSDRDREFDEQFF
TRBJ1-1,.,TRBV28,13,TGTGCCACGAAGTGGACAGCCTACACTGAAGCTTTCTTT,CATKWTAYTEAFF
TRBJ1-5,.,TRBV18,16,TGTGCCAGCTCACCATTAGGAGGTCAAAGCAATCAGCCCCAGCATTTT,CASSPLGGQSNQPQHF
TRBJ2-7,.,TRBV6-6,13,TGTGCCAGCAGTTACTCGACAGTAGCCGAGCAGTACTTC,CASSYSTVAEQYF
TRBJ2-5,TRBD1,TRBV5-1,14,TGCGCCAGCGGGGACAGGGGTGGTCGAGAGACCCAGTACTTC,CASGDRGGRETQYF
TRBJ2-5,.,TRBV19,13,TGTGCCAGTAGTCTACAGTACCAAGAGACCCAGTACTTC,CASSLQYQETQYF
TRBJ2-4,.,TRBV21-1,11,TGTGCCAGCAGGTCCCGTTTAACGAGGTACTTC,CASRSRLTRYF
TRBJ2-5,.,TRBV30,15,TGTGCCTGGAGTACCGAGTTTTCGAAAAAAGTGGCCCAGTACTTC,CAWSTEFSKKVAQYF
TRBJ2-3,.,TRBV7-2,16,TGTGCCAGCAGCTCCAAGCGGGTCACTAGCACAGATACGCAGTATTTT,CASSSKRVTSTDTQYF
TRBJ2-7,TRBD1,TRBV7-2,16,TGTGCCAGCACCAGTGGGACAGGTGATCTACGATTAGTGCAGTACTTC,CASTSGTGDLRLVQYF
TRBJ1-1,.,TRBV7-2,14,TGTGCCAGCAGCTTCGTACTACCGGGCACTGAAGCTTTCTTT,CASSFVLPGTEAFF
TRBJ2-7,TRBD1,TRBV6-1,13,TGTGCCAGCAGGGAGACAGGGGTCTACGAGCAGTACTTC,CASRETGVYEQYF
TRBJ2-3,.,TRBV5-4,14,TGTGCCAGCAGCCTTCCGACAGTCACAGATACGCAGTATTTT,CASSLPTVTDTQYF
TRBJ2-7,TRBD1,TRBV5-6,13,TGTGCCAGCAGCAGCACAGGGGGCGACGAGCAGTACTTC,CASSSTGGDEQYF
TRBJ1-4,.,TRBV28,14,TGTGCCAGCAGCCAAGGGGGTACTAATGAAAAACTGTTTTTT,CASSQGGTNEKLFF
TRBJ1-1,.,TRBV5-1,12,TGCGCCAGCAGCTTTGGAGACACTGAAGCTTTCTTT,CASSFGDTEAFF
TRBJ2-7,.,TRBV19,14,TGTGCCAGTAGCCAGGAACCGGGGTCCTACGAGCAGTACTTC,CASSQEPGSYEQYF
TRBJ1-1,.,TRBV28,14,TGTGCCAGCTTGCACACTATAGTGAACACTGAAGCTTTCTTT,CASLHTIVNTEAFF
TRBJ2-4,.,TRBV5-1,17,TGCGCCAGCAGCTTATCCGGGACTGGTCTAGCCAAAAACATTCAGTACTTC,CASSLSGTGLAKNIQYF